This T cell receptor beta chain was observed in a study of OX40 agonist ivuxolimab in advanced cancers. Study context: Two patients with cutaneous melanoma and one with hepatocellular carcinoma, three in total, showed partial responses.

Looked up from germline, CDR1 is SNHLY and CDR2 is FYNNEI. V dropped 11 bases and J dropped 3 bases, with 17 bases sitting between them. The CDR3 length is 13 residues. The repertoire was sequenced with immunoSEQ multiplex PCR; TCRdb's copy has only in-frame clones and lacks some. Here the sample spans about 75,000 clones, about 86% being singletons. Sequenced here: CD4+ or CD8+ T cells sorted from blood, sampled in a trial of the OX40 agonist ivuxolimab. The gene calls are TRBV2 and TRBJ2-7; TRBD2 is a possible D gene (5 bases). The TCR originated in an adult with an advanced solid tumor such as melanoma, head and neck, liver or kidney cancer. The CDR3 region has the DNA TGTGCCGTTCAAAGGCCCGGGAACTACGAGCAGTACTTC. It yields the protein CAVQRPGNYEQYF. Full variable domain (outside the CDR3, taken from reference TRBV2 and TRBJ2-7): EPEVTQTPSHQVTQMGQEVILRCVPISNHLYFYWYRQILGQKVEFLVSFYNNEISEKSEIFDDQFSVERPDGSNFTLKIRSTKLEDSAMYFCAVQRPGNYEQYFGPGTRLTVT.